This T cell receptor (beta chain) is from a study of vaccination effects on CD4 cells after COVID-19. Antigen-specific CD4+ T cells were expanded with viral peptide pools in the ViraFEST assay before sequencing. Subsequent to 10 days of culture, CD4+ T cells were isolated. Among the vaccine recipients, none had a prior SARS-CoV-2 infection, and nucleocapsid antibodies were negative. Trimming stripped 0 bases from V and 6 bases from J, with 5 bases between. There are 13 residues in the CDR3. As to this clone: The antigen is not known.

Data came from immunoSEQ multiplex PCR; TCRdb stores just in-frame clones and leaves some out. The data contain roughly 42,000 clones, over 75% of them singletons. The genes are TRBV23-1 and TRBJ1-4; the D is unclear. TRBV23-1 is marked as an open reading frame, function uncertain. The sample consisted of CD4+ T cells from PBMCs cultured with HCoV-NL63 spike peptides, taken before COVID-19 vaccination. This sequence originates from a human donor who received a COVID-19 vaccine. The CDR3 bases are TGCGCCAGCAGTCAATCCATGGATGAAAAACTGTTTTTT. Its protein product is CASSQSMDEKLFF.